This T cell receptor beta chain was captured by sequencing in a study of blood T cell repertoires in COVID-19. Study details: COVID-19 samples collected from the United States, Italy and Spain covered acute and convalescent phases. Sources were T cells, B-cell-depleted T cells, or PBMCs; the material itself was cDNA or gDNA.

Enrollment of patients from Seattle took place during active infection, with longitudinal follow-up. Germline V gene data show CDR1 as LNHDA and CDR2 as SQIVND (reference sequence). The V segment lost 1 base and the J segment 2 bases; nucleotides outside the gene matches: 6. The CDR3 runs 16 residues. Original data processing: For nucleated cells, counts were estimated from reference gene primer amplification. This table comes from immunoSEQ multiplex PCR, and its TCRdb copy is limited to in-frame clones, with some not included. The D gene and trimming were derived from the DNA, and the V and J assignments and clone size from that table. The sample includes hundreds of thousands of clones, 80% to 95% of them seen just once.

This sequence joins TRBV19 and TRBJ2-3; 7 nucleotides align to TRBD2. This receptor was taken from a man aged 60 to 69 with COVID-19, enrolled during active disease. Specimen: peripheral blood. CDR3 residues: CASSIVGLADTDTQYF. The CDR3 nucleotides are TGTGCCAGTAGTATAGTAGGTCTAGCGGACACAGATACGCAGTATTTT.